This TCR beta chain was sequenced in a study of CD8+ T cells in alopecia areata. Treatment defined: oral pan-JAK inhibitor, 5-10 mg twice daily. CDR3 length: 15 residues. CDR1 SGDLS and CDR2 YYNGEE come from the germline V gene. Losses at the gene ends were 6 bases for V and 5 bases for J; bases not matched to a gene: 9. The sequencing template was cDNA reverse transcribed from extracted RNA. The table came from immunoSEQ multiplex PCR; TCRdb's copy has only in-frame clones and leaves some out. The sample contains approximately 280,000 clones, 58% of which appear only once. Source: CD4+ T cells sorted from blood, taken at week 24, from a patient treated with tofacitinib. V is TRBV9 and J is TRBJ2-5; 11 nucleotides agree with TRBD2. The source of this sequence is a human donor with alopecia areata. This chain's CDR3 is CASNPGLAAPETQYF. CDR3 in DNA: TGTGCCAGCAACCCGGGACTAGCGGCCCCGGAGACCCAGTACTTC.